This passage covers 4 T cell receptor beta chains from one sample sequenced in a study of T cell clonality in common variable immunodeficiency. This table comes from immunoSEQ multiplex PCR, and its TCRdb copy is limited to in-frame clones, with some not included. The sample shows tens of thousands of clones, none of them appearing just once. The material sequenced was peripheral blood mononuclear cells. Receptors were obtained from a person between 18 and 75 years old in good health.

Ten or more counts support this clone. The read ends 3 residues early relative to the CDR3; the germline J gene fills the gap. V gene TRBV5-1 combines with J gene TRBJ2-1; TRBD2 aligns across 8 bases. V shed 0 bases, J shed 7 bases, and the junction held 6 bases outside the gene matches. Germline lookup yields CDR1 SGHRS and CDR2 YFSETQ. There are 15 residues in the CDR3. This CDR3 reads CASSLAAGGGNEQFF. CDR3 DNA, as far as it was read: TGCGCCAGCAGCTTGGCGGCGGGGGGTGGGAATGAG.

This clone occurred a few times. The read comes to an end 3 residues before the CDR3 does, leaving the germline J gene to fill in the end. The genes are TRBV29-1 and TRBJ1-2; D uncertain. CDR3 length: 13 amino acids. V was cut by 2 bases and J by 6 bases, with 13 bases left in between. The germline CDR1 and CDR2 sequences are SQVTM and ANQGSEA. The part of the CDR3 DNA that was read is TGCAGCGTTGAAAGAGAGGTAAACAATGGC. Translation gives CSVEREVNNG. The whole CDR3 is CSVEREVNNGYTF.

This clone was counted at least ten times. The read ends 3 residues shy of where the CDR3 ends; the end is completed using the germline J gene. The rearrangement joins TRBV5-1 to TRBJ2-2; 7 nucleotides agree with TRBD1. Unmatched junction bases numbered 16, after V lost 4 bases and J lost 7 bases. This CDR3 is 17 amino acids long. Germline V CDR1 and CDR2: SGHRS, YFSETQ. The CDR3 sequence is CASSAGQERWLGGELFF. CDR3 DNA (partial): TGCGCCAGCAGCGCCGGACAGGAGCGCTGGTTGGGCGGGGAG.

At least ten counts were recorded for this clone. The missing CDR3 end, 3 residues past where the read stops, is filled in from the germline J gene. The V gene is TRBV5-6, the J gene TRBJ2-7; 7 nucleotides agree with TRBD1. The germline V gene has CDR1 SGHDT and CDR2 YYEEEE. Trimming cost V 5 bases and J 2 bases; bases outside gene matches: 10. The CDR3 spans 15 residues. This CDR3 reads CASRGPGQLAYEQYF. The CDR3 DNA, read in part, is TGTGCCAGCAGGGGGCCGGGACAGCTAGCCTACGAG.